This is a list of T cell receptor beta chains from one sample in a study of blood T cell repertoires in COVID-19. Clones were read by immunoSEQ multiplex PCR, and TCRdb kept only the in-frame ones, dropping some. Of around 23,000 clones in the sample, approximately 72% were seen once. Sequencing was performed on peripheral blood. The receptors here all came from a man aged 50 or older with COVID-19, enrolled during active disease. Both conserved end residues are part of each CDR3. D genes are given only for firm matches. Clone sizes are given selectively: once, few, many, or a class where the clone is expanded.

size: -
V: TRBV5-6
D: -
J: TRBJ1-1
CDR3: CASSPAGLNTEAFF
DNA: TGTGCCAGCAGCCCGGCAGGTCTGAACACTGAAGCTTTCTTT

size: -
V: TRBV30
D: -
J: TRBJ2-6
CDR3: CAWKWGQANVLTF
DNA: TGTGCCTGGAAATGGGGGCAGGCCAACGTCCTGACTTTC

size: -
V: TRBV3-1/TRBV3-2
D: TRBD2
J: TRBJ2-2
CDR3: CASSSGTSGYTGELFF
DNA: TGTGCCAGCAGCTCCGGGACTAGCGGTTACACCGGGGAGCTGTTTTTT

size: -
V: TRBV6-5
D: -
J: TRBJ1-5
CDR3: CASSYSRATSNQPQHF
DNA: TGTGCCAGCAGTTACTCGCGAGCCACTAGCAATCAGCCCCAGCATTTT

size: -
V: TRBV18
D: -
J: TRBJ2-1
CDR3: CASSAANEQFF
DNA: TGTGCCAGCTCAGCGGCAAATGAGCAGTTCTTC

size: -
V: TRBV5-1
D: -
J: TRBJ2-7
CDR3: CASRQGLYEQYF
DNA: TGCGCCAGTAGACAGGGACTCTACGAGCAGTACTTC

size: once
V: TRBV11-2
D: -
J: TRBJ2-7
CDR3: CASSPGRTGSYEQYF
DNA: TGTGCCAGCAGCCCAGGGAGGACAGGTTCCTACGAGCAGTACTTC

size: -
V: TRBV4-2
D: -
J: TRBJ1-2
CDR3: CASSQVGQGAVGYTF
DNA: TGTGCCAGCAGCCAAGTGGGGCAGGGTGCCGTAGGCTACACCTTC

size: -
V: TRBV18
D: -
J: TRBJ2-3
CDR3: CASSPLGVTDTQYF
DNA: TGTGCCAGCTCACCACTAGGGGTCACAGATACGCAGTATTTT

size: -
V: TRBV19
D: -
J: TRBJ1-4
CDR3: CASSIEGRGPKLFF
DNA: TGTGCCAGTAGTATAGAGGGCAGGGGCCCCAAACTGTTTTTT

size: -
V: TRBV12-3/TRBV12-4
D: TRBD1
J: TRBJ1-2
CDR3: CASGDSRYGYTF
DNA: TGTGCCAGTGGGGACAGCCGCTATGGCTACACCTTC

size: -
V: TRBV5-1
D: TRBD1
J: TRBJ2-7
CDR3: CASSSLGDSYEQYF
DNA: TGCGCCAGCAGCTCGTTGGGGGACAGCTACGAGCAGTACTTC

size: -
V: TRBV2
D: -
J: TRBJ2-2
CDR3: CASRPDSHTGELFF
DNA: TGTGCCAGCAGACCGGACAGCCATACCGGGGAGCTGTTTTTT

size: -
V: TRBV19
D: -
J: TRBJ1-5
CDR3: CATGGRQSNQPQHF
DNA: TGTGCCACCGGGGGACGTCAGAGCAATCAGCCCCAGCATTTT

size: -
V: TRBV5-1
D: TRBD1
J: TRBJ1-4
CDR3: CASKPGQGARGEKLFF
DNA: TGCGCCAGCAAACCGGGACAGGGGGCGCGCGGCGAAAAACTGTTTTTT

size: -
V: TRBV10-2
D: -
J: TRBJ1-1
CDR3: CASSEYRDEAFF
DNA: TGCGCCAGCAGTGAGTACAGAGATGAAGCTTTCTTT

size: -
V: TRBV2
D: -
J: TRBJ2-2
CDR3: CASSKEGSSLGELFF
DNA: TGTGCCAGCAGTAAAGAAGGGAGTAGCCTCGGGGAGCTGTTTTTT

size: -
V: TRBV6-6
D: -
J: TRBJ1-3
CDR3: CASSLSGLYDGNTIYF
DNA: TGTGCCAGCAGTCTGTCAGGGCTATATGATGGAAACACCATATATTTT

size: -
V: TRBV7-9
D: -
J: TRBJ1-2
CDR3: CASSAAGSPYGYTF
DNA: TGTGCCAGCAGCGCCGCAGGGTCCCCCTATGGCTACACCTTC

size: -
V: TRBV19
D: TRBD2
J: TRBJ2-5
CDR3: CASSILRGGNQETQYF
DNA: TGTGCCAGTAGTATATTGCGGGGGGGCAACCAAGAGACCCAGTACTTC

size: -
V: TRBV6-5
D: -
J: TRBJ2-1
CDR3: CASRIEPYNEQFF
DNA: TGTGCCAGCAGAATAGAACCCTACAATGAGCAGTTCTTC

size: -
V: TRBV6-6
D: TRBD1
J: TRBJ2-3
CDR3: CASRPGQGATDTQYF
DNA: TGTGCCAGCAGACCTGGACAGGGGGCAACAGATACGCAGTATTTT

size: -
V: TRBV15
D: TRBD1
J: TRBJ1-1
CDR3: CASGTGPNTEAFF
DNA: TGTGCCAGTGGGACAGGCCCGAACACTGAAGCTTTCTTT

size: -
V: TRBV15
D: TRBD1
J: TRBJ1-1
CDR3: CATSREKGANTEAFF
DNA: TGTGCCACCAGCAGAGAAAAGGGGGCGAACACTGAAGCTTTCTTT

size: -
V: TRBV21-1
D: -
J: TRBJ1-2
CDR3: CASSNGWRANYGYTF
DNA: TGTGCCAGCAGCAATGGCTGGAGAGCTAACTATGGCTACACCTTC

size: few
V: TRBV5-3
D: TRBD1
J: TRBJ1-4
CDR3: CARSPPGQSEKLFF
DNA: TGTGCCAGAAGCCCACCGGGACAGTCTGAAAAACTGTTTTTT

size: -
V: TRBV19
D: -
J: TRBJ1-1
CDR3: CASKIRRGNTEAFF
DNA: TGTGCCAGTAAGATCAGGAGGGGGAACACTGAAGCTTTCTTT

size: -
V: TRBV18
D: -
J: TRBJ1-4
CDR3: CASSPTAGREKLFF
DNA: TGTGCCAGCTCACCTACCGCGGGACGGGAAAAACTGTTTTTT

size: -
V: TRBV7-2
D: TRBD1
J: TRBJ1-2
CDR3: CASSLGGTGSNYGYTF
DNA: TGTGCCAGCAGCTTAGGGGGGACAGGCTCTAACTATGGCTACACCTTC

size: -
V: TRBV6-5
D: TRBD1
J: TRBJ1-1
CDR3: CASRTIGTANTEAFF
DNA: TGTGCCAGCAGAACGATTGGGACAGCGAACACTGAAGCTTTCTTT

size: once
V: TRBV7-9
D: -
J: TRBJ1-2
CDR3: CASSPEGGGYGYTF
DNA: TGTGCCAGCAGCCCAGAGGGCGGGGGCTATGGCTACACCTTC

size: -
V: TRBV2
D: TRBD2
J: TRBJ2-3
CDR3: CASSPGIGGGDTQYF
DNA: TGTGCCAGCTCACCTGGGATAGGCGGGGGAGATACGCAGTATTTT

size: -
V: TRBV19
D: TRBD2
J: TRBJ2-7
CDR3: CASSILAGGYEQYF
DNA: TGTGCCAGTAGTATACTAGCGGGAGGCTACGAGCAGTACTTC

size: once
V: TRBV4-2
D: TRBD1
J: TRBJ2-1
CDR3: CASSQDQGQGSNEQFF
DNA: TGTGCCAGCAGCCAAGATCAGGGACAGGGGAGCAATGAGCAGTTCTTC

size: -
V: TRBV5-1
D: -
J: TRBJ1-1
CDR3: CASSEGPRVNTEAFF
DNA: TGCGCCAGCAGCGAAGGTCCCAGGGTGAACACTGAAGCTTTCTTT

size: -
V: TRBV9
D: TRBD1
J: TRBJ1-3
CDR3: CASSLTGRPRGQSGNTIYF
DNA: TGTGCCAGCAGCCTAACCGGTCGACCAAGGGGACAGTCTGGAAACACCATATATTTT

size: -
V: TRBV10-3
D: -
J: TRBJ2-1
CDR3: CAISEPSAYNEQFF
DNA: TGTGCCATCAGTGAGCCTAGCGCCTACAATGAGCAGTTCTTC

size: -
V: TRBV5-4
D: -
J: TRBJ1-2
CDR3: CASSLVATNYGYTF
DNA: TGTGCCAGCAGCTTGGTCGCCACAAACTATGGCTACACCTTC

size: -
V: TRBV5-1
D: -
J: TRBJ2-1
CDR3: CASSPRLGNYNEQFF
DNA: TGCGCCAGCAGCCCCAGACTAGGAAACTACAATGAGCAGTTCTTC

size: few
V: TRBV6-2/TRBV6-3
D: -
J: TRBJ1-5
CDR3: CASSRDLPGGNQPQHF
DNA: TGTGCCAGCAGTCGGGACTTACCGGGCGGCAATCAGCCCCAGCATTTT

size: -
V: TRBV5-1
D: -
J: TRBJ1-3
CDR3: CASSLFGSGNTIYF
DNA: TGCGCCAGCAGCTTGTTCGGCTCTGGAAACACCATATATTTT

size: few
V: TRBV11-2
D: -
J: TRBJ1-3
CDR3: CASSYGGVTYSGNTIYF
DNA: TGTGCCAGCAGTTATGGAGGGGTCACCTACTCTGGAAACACCATATATTTT

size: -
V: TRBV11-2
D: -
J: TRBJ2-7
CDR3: CASSSRLVARYEQYF
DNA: TGTGCCAGCAGCTCCCGACTGGTGGCGAGGTACGAGCAGTACTTC

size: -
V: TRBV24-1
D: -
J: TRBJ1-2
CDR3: CATSAPGQPNYGYTF
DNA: TGTGCCACCAGTGCCCCCGGACAACCAAACTATGGCTACACCTTC

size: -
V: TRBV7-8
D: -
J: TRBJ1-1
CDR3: CASSFLRGSGGTEAFF
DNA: TGTGCCAGCAGCTTCCTCCGGGGATCAGGTGGTACTGAAGCTTTCTTT

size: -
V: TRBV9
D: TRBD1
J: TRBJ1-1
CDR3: CASSGQGAEAFF
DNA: TGTGCCAGCAGCGGTCAGGGGGCTGAAGCTTTCTTT

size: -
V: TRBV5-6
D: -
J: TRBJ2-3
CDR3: CASSLARGGTDTQYF
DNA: TGTGCCAGCAGCTTGGCCAGGGGCGGGACAGATACGCAGTATTTT

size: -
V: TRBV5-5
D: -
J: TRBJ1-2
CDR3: CASSLDPGGTYGYTF
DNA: TGTGCCAGCAGCTTGGACCCGGGGGGTACCTATGGCTACACCTTC

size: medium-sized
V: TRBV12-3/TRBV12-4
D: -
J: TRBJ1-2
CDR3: CASSSGSFGYTF
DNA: TGTGCCAGCAGTTCGGGAAGTTTTGGCTACACCTTC

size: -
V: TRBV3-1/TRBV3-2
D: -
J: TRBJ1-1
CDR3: CASSQSGTEAFF
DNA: TGTGCCAGCAGCCAATCGGGAACTGAAGCTTTCTTT

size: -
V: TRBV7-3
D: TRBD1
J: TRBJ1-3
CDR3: CASSSGTGGSGNTIYF
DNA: TGTGCCAGCAGCTCCGGGACAGGGGGTTCTGGAAACACCATATATTTT

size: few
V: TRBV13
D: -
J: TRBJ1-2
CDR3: CASSLDSGIYGYTF
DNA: TGTGCCAGCAGCTTAGATTCCGGGATCTATGGCTACACCTTC

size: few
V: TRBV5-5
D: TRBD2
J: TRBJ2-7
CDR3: CASKVGLDYEQYF
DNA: TGTGCCAGCAAAGTCGGACTAGACTACGAGCAGTACTTC

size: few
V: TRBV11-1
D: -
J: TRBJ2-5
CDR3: CASSLSGNQETQYF
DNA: TGTGCCAGCAGCCTGAGCGGAAACCAAGAGACCCAGTACTTC

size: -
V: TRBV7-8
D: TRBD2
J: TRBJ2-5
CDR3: CASSPQRGGRETQYF
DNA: TGTGCCAGCAGCCCCCAGCGGGGAGGTAGAGAGACCCAGTACTTC

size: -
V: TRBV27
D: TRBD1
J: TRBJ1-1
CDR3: CASRPDRGNTEAFF
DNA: TGTGCCAGCAGGCCGGACAGGGGGAACACTGAAGCTTTCTTT

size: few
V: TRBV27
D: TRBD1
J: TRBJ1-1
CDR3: CASSFDRGPGNTEAFF
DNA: TGTGCCAGCAGTTTCGACAGGGGTCCGGGAAACACTGAAGCTTTCTTT

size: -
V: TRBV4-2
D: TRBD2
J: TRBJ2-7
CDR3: CASSQLAGISYEQYF
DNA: TGTGCCAGCAGCCAACTAGCGGGTATCTCCTACGAGCAGTACTTC

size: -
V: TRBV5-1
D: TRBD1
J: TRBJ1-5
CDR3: CASSLRGGENQPQHF
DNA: TGCGCCAGCAGCTTGAGAGGGGGCGAGAATCAGCCCCAGCATTTT